This TCR beta chain was recovered during a study of OX40 agonist ivuxolimab in advanced cancers. The wider study: An agonistic anti-OX40 (CD134) antibody, ivuxolimab, was used to treat the patients.

This clone was observed once. Profiled with immunoSEQ multiplex PCR; TCRdb holds only in-frame clones, not every one. The sample records about 73,000 clones, about nine tenths being singletons. The origin of this receptor is an adult with an advanced solid tumor such as melanoma, head and neck, liver or kidney cancer. The sequences come from CD4+ or CD8+ T cells sorted from blood, collected in a trial of the OX40 agonist ivuxolimab.

CDR3 sequence: CASSPGGGSRYNEQFF. The DNA for the CDR3 is TGTGCCAGCTCTCCTGGGGGGGGCTCAAGGTACAATGAGCAGTTCTTC. This chain joins TRBV27 and TRBJ2-1; D may be TRBD2 (7 bases). V was clipped by 8 bases and J by 4 bases, with 21 bases between them. This CDR3 has 16 residues. The V gene's germline CDR1 is MNHEY and CDR2 SMNVEV (reference sequence).